The clone carrying this TCR gamma chain was recorded a few times. Its antigen is unidentified. This sequence is one base from a far larger clone and is likely a read error. The same CDR3 can be traced to other DNA sequences in this sample. The data derive from a study of γδ T cells in repeated Plasmodium falciparum infection. Study background: Timepoints: baseline, immediately before selected infections, and 21 days after every infection. Study results and caveats: Vdelta2-negative gammadelta repertoires, largely Vdelta1+, seemingly showed infection-driven waves of new clonal selection. Compared with Australian children, Malian Vdelta2-negative repertoires seemed more clonal, less diverse, less shared.

CDR3 length: 13 residues. Germline CDR1 EGSTGY, CDR2 YDSYTSSV. Trimming took 1 base from V and 9 from J; bases not matched to a gene: 9. Bulk repertoires came from Vgamma9/Vdelta2+ or Vdelta2-negative gammadelta T cells flow-sorted from PBMC. TRG and TRD sequences were obtained from every sorted gammadelta sample. TCRdb re-called the multiplex PCR reads with CATT. This table has 11,000 to 15,000 gamma-chain clones, 1.5% to 2% appearing once. The clonotype was recovered from a pool of human donors (malaria-infected and uninfected, not separated). V usage is TRGV4 and J usage is TRGJ1 or TRGJ2. What was sequenced was gamma-delta T cells from blood. The CDR3: CATWDGHYCKKLF. The CDR3 DNA reads TGTGCCACCTGGGATGGTCATTACTGTAAGAAACTCTTT.